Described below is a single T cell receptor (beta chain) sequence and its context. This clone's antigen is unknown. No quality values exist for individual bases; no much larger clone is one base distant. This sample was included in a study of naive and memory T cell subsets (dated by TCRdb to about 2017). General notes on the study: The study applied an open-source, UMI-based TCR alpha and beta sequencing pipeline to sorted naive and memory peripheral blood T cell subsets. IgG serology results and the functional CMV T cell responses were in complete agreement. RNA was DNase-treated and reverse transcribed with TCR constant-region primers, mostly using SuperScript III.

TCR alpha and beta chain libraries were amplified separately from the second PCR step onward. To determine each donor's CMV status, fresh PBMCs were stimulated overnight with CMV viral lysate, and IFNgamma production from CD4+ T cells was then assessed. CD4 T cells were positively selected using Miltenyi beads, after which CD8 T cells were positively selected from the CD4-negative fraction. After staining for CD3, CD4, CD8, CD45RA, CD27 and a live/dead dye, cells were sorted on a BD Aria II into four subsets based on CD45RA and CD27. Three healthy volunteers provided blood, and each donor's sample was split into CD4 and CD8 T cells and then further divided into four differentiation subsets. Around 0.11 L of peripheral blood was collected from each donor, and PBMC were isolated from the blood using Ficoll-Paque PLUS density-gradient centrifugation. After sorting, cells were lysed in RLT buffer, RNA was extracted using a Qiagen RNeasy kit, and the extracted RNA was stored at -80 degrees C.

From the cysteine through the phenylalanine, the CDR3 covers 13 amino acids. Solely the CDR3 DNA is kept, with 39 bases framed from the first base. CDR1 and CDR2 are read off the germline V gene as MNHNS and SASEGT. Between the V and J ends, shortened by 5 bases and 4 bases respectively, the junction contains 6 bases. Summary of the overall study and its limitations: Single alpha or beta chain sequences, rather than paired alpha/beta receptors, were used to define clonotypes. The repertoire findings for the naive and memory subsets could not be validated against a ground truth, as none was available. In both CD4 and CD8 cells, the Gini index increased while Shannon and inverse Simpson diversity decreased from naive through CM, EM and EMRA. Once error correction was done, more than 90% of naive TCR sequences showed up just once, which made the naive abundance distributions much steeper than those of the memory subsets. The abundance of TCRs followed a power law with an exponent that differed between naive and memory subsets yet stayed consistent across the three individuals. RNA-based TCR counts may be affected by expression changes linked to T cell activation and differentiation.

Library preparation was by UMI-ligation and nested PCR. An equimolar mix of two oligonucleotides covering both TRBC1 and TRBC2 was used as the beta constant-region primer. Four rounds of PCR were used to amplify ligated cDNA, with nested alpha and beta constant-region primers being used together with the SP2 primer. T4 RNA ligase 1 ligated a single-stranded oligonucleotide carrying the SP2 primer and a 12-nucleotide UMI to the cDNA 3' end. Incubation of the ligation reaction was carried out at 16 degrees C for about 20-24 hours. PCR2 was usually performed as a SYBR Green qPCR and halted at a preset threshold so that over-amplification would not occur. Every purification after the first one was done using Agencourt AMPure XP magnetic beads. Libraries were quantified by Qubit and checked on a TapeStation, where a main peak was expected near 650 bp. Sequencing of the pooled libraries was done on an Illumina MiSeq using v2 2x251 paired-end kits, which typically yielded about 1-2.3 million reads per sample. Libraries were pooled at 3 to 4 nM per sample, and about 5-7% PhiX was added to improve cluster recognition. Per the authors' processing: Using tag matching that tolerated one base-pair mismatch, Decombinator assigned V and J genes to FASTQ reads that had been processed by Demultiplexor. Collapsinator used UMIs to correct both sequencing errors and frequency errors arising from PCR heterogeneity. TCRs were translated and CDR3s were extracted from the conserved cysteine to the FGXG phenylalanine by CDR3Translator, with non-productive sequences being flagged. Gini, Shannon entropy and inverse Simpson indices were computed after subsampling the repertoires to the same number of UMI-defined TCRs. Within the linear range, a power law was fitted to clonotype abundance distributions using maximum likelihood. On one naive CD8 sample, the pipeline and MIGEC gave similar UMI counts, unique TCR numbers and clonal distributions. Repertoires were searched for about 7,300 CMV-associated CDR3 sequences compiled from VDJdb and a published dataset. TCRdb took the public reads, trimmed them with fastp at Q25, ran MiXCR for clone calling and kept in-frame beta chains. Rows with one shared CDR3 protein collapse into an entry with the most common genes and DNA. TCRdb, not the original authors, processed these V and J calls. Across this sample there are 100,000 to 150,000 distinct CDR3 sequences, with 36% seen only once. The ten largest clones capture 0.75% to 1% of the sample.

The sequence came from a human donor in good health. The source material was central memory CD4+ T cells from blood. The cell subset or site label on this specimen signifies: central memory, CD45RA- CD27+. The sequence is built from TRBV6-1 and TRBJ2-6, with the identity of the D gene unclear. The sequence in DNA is TGTGCCAGCAGTCCCCTCGGGGCCAACGTCCTGACTTTC. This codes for CASSPLGANVLTF.